Given below is one T cell receptor (beta chain) in context. The record originates from a study of blood T cell repertoires in COVID-19. Study-wide context: Acute and convalescent COVID-19 specimens originated in the United States, Italy and Spain. Sample material is recorded as cDNA or gDNA derived from T cells, B-cell-depleted T cells, or PBMCs.

Original processing notes: Estimates of nucleated cell counts were drawn from the amplification of reference gene primers. Assay used: immunoSEQ multiplex PCR; TCRdb lists only in-frame clones, some missing. V, J and clone size were drawn from that table, and D and trimming were deduced from the DNA. The table has about 170,000 clones, 88% seen once. Germline CDR1 reads KGHSH; CDR2 reads LQKENI. V was shortened by 6 bases and J by 8 bases, with 14 bases between the two germline ends. The length of the CDR3 is 13 residues. The receptor's source is a man aged 50 to 60 who had recovered from COVID-19. The sequenced sample consisted of peripheral blood. The V gene is TRBV18, the J gene TRBJ2-1, with D tentatively TRBD2 (5 bases). CDR3: CASSRGRRDEQFF. The CDR3, as DNA: TGTGCCAGCTCCCGGGGTCGGCGGGATGAGCAGTTCTTC.